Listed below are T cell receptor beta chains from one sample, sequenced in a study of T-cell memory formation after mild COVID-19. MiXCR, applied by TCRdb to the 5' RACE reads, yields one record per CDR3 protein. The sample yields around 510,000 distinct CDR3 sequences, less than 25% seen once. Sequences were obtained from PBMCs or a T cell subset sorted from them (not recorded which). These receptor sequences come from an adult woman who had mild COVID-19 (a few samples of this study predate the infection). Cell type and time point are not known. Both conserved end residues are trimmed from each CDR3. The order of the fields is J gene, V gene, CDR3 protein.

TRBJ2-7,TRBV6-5,ASSYSRPSEQY
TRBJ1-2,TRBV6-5,ASRTSGNFNYGYT
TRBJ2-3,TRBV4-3,ASSQASSLIYPTDTQY
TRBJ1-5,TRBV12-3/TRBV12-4,ASSLRGASNQPQH
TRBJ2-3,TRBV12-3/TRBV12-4,ASSLGSGGTDTQY
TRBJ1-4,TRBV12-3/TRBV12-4,ASSFGRGRVANEKLF
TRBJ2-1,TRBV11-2,ASRDRVSGGLLYNEQF
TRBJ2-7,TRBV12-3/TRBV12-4,ASRGAGRPYEQY
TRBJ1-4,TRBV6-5,ASSHGRELTNEKLF
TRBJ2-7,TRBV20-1,SARDEALAGVLFEQY
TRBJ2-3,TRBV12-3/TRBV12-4,ASSTVGTASTDTQY
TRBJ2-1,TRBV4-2,ASSQDETGAYNEQF
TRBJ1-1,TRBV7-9,ASSLPTGEAEAF
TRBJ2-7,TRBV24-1,ATSTSGGIYEQY
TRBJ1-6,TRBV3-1,ASSPLWTGENPLH
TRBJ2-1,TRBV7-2,ASRRSGGSYNEQF
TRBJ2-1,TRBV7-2,ASSSRDSLSYNEQF
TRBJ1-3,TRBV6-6,ASSYAWRGAGNTIY
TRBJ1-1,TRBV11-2,ASSLGRGLRKERDTEAF
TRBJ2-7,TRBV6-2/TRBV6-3,ASSSPGLAFYEQY
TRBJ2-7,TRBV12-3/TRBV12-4,ASSTTGTGIHEQY
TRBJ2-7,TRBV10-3,AISVAGGDSYEQY
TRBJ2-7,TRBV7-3,ASSQLAGGYEQY
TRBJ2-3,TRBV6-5,ASSYFGLAASTDTQY
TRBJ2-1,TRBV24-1,ATSDPDRASEQF
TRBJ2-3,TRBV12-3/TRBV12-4,ASRQRGSGADTQY
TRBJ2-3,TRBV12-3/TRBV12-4,ASSWTGITDTQY
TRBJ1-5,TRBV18,ASSQSDRVGQPQH
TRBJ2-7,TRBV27,ASSLGWSYEQY
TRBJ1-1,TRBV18,ASSPPLRRNTEAF
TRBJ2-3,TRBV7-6,ASSLSFGGTDTQY
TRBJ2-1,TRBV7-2,ASSSPRLAGVNEQF
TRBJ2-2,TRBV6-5,ASSYSGISGRTGELF
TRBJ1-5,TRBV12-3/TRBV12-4,ASRQDALAHSPQH
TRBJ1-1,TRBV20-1,SARDPEKGLGTEAF
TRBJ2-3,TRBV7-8,ASSLARPGGGRGTDTQY
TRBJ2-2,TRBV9,ASSVEGSTGELF
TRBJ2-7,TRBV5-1,ASSPMGSGGLSSYEQY
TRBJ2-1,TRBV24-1,ATSVIGNEQF
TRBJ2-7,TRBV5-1,ASSLWGAPQY
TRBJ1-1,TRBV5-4,ASSRDRGRGTEAF
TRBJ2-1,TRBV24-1,ATSDPSGPYNEQF
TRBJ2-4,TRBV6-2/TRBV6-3,ASSRLGTQNIQY
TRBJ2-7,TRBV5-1,ASSLVYAQDSYEQY
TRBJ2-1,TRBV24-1,ATSGPSVYGGNEQF
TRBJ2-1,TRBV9,ASSGTDEATSYNEQF
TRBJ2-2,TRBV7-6,ASSLNSLAGRLAGELF
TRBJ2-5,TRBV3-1,ASSQTGPTGETQY
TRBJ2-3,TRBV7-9,ASSRIITDTQY
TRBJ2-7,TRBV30,AWSVLPQSGDEQY
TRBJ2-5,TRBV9,ASSEGRLQEAQY
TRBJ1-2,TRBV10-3,AISEMDRAGGYT
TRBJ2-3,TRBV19,ASSTGLGRRTDTQY
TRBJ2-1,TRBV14,ASSQVAGGYNEQF
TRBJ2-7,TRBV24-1,ATSDFILSGSSYEQY
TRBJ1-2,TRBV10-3,AISPVEGSYGYT
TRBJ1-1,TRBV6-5,ASSWALQGEAF